This record looks at one TCR beta chain sequence and its context. It has no known antigen specificity. Per-nucleotide qualities are absent, and no much larger clonotype sits a single base away. The data stem from a study of shared T cell receptors in the human thymus (dated by TCRdb to the early 2020s). As for the study more broadly: The study examined how self-reactive, shared T-cell receptor alpha chains are generated in the human thymus.

Libraries were constructed by the immunoSEQ multiplex PCR assay. Imported from immuneACCESS, the table was reduced by TCRdb to in-frame sequences with V and J called. These copies leave out some clones; in studies compared against another copy, an unresolved V gene accounts for under half, and the cause of the remainder is not known. Across this sample there are under 700,000 clones, with around 78% seen only once. Together, the top ten hold approximately 0.013% of the sample. The CDR3 numbers 17 residues from cysteine through phenylalanine. Of all the DNA, just the CDR3 is kept, 51 bases in frame from base 1. Germline trimming amounts to 2 bases on V and 0 bases on J, with 4 as the count of junction bases outside the gene matches. Reading the germline V gene gives CDR1 MGHDK and CDR2 SYGVNS. This sample also appeared in a second study, on human thymus T cells. As the second publication notes: The donors were immunologically healthy infants in Finland who had open corrective cardiac surgery for congenital heart defects. The thymus tissue came from surgical resects taken out during corrective cardiac surgery. Both the thymic and the peripheral blood repertoires appeared to show biased V and J gene segment usage. The related research reported highly overlapping thymic TCR repertoires among unrelated individuals. The study used about 8 infant thymus samples plus four related peripheral blood samples to characterize TCR alpha and beta repertoires. The cohort included several male and a couple of female infants, with donor ages spanning 7 to 244 days. Thymocytes were freed from the tissue by mechanical means and kept at -70 degrees C as pellets of about 9-33 million cells. A QIAsymphony instrument was used to extract genomic DNA from frozen cell pellets. The immunoSEQ multiplex PCR assay was used to amplify the TCRB and TCRAD loci from a standardized quantity of quality-controlled genomic DNA. The amplicons covered the V(D)J region and were long enough to include the CDR3 and to identify the V and J genes. The commercial immunoSEQ service was used to sequence amplicons on an Illumina platform. Corrections for primer bias and sequencing errors followed previously described methods, while TCRAD and TCRB definitions were based on the IMGT database. Analysis of the repertoires was done with immunoSEQ Analyzer 3.0 and VDJTools and included basic statistics, V/J segment usage, diversity estimates, rarefaction and pairwise overlap. Diversity was estimated with Chao1, ChaoE, Efron-Thisted, Shannon and inverse Simpson indices, and also on datasets down-sampled to the smallest sample. For repertoire overlap, CDR3 nucleotide sequence, V gene and J gene had to match strictly, and clustering was done by Jaccard-based multidimensional scaling. On average, about 800,000 unique TCRB clonotypes were obtained from thymus samples, compared with approximately 82,000 from blood samples.

In this chain, TRBV25-1 is recombined with TRBJ2-6; TRBD1 lines up with 7 middle nucleotides. Sequenced sample: thymocytes. This TCR was sampled from a boy less than two years old with a congenital heart defect. Donor details come from another sample of the same person, matched by shared clones. The CDR3 sequence is CASSEPGQRSGANVLTF. The DNA sequence is as follows: TGTGCCAGCAGTGAACCGGGACAGCGCTCTGGGGCCAACGTCCTGACTTTC.